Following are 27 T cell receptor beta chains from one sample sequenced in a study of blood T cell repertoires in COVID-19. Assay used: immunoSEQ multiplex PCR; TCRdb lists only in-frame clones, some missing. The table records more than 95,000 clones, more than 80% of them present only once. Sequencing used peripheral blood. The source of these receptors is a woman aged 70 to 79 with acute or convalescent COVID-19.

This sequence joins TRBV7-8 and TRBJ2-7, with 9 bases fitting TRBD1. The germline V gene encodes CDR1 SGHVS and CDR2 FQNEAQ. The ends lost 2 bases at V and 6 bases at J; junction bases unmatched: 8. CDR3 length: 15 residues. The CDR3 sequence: CASSLWGQGDGEQYF. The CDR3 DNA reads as TGTGCCAGCAGCTTATGGGGACAGGGAGACGGCGAGCAGTACTTC.

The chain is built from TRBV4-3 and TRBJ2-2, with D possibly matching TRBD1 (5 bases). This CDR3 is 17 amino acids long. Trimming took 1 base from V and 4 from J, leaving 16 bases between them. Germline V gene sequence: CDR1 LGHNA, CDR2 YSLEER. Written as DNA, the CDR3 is TGCGCCAGCAGCCAAGGGCAGGGCTTGACGAGCACCGGGGAGCTGTTTTTT. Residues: CASSQGQGLTSTGELFF.

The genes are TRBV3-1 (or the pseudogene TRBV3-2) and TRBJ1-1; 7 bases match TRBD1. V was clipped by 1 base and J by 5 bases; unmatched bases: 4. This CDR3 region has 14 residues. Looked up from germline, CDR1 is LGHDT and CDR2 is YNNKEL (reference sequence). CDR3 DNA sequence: TGTGCCAGCAGCCAAGCCAGGGGGAGTACTGAAGCTTTCTTT. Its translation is CASSQARGSTEAFF.

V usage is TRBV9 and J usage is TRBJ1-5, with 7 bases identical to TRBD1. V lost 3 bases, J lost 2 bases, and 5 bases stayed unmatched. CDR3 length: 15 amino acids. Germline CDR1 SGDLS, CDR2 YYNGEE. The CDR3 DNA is TGTGCCAGCAGCGAGGGGGCCGAGGGCAATCAGCCCCAGCATTTT. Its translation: CASSEGAEGNQPQHF.

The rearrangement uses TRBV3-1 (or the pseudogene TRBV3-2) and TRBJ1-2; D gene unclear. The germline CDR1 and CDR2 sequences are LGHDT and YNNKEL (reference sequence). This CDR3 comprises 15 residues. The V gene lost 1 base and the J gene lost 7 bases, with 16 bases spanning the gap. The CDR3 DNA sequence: TGTGCCAGCAGCCAAGGGGCCACGGCAGTCTCTGGCTACACCTTC. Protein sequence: CASSQGATAVSGYTF.

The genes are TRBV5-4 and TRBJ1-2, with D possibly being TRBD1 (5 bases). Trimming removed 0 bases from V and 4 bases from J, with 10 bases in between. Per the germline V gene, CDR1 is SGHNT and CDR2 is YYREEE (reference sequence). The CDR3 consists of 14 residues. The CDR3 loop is CASSLGARAYGYTF. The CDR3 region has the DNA TGTGCCAGCAGCTTGGGGGCCAGGGCCTATGGCTACACCTTC.

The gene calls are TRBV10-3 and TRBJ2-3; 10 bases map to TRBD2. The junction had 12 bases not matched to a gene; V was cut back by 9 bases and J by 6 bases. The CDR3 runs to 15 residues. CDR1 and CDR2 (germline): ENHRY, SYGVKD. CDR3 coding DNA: TGTGCCATGGGAGATGAAGCGGGGGGGCCGGATACGCAGTATTTT. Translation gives CAMGDEAGGPDTQYF.

CDR3 sequence reads: CASSLLREGLGGYTF. DNA for the CDR3: TGTGCCAGCAGTTTACTAAGGGAGGGGCTGGGTGGCTACACCTTC. J is TRBJ1-2 and V is TRBV6-5; D perhaps matches TRBD1 (5 bases). This CDR3 spans 15 amino acids. From germline, CDR1 is MNHEY and CDR2 SVGAGI. Trimming shortened V by 4 bases and J by 7 bases, and 19 bases separated the two germline ends.

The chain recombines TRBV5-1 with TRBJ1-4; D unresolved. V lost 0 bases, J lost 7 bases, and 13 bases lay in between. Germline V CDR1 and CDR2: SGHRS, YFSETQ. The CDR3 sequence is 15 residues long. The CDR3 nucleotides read TGCGCCAGCAGCTTGGGAGTGAAACGAGGTGAAAAACTGTTTTTT. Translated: CASSLGVKRGEKLFF.

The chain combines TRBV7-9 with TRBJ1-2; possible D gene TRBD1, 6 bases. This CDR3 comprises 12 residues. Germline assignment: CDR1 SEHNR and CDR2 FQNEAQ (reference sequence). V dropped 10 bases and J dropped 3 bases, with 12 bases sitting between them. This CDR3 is CATMDSHYGYTF. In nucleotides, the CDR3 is TGTGCCACTATGGACAGTCACTATGGCTACACCTTC. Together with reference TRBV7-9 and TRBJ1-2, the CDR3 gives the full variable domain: DTGVSQNPRHKITKRGQNVTFRCDPISEHNRLYWYRQTLGQGPEFLTYFQNEAQLEKSRLLSDRFSAERPKGSFSTLEIQRTEQGDSAMYLCATMDSHYGYTFGSGTRLTVV.

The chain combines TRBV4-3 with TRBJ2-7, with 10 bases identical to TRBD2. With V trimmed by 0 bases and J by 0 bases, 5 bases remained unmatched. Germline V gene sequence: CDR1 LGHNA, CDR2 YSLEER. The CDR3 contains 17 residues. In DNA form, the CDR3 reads TGCGCCAGCAGCCAAGACGCTAGCGGGGGCCTCTCCTACGAGCAGTACTTC. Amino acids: CASSQDASGGLSYEQYF.

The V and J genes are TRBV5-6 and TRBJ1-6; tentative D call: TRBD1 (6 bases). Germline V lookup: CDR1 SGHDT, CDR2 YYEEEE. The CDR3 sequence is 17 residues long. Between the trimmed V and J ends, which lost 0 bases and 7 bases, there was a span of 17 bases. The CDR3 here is CASSLGTATGLNSPLHF. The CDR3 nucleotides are TGTGCCAGCAGCTTGGGGACAGCTACGGGCCTGAATTCACCCCTCCACTTT.

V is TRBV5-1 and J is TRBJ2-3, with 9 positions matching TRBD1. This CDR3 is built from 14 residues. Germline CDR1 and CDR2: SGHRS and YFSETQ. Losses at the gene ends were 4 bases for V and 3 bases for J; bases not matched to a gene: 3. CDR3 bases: TGCGCCAGCAGCCAGGGACAGGGAACAGATACGCAGTATTTT. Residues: CASSQGQGTDTQYF.

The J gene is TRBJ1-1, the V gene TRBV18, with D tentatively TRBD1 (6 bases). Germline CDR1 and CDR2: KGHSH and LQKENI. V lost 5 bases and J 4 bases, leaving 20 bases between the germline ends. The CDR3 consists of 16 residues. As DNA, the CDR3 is TGTGCCAGCTCAACTCAGGGGCCCGTCTTAGGCACTGAAGCTTTCTTT. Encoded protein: CASSTQGPVLGTEAFF.

Here the CDR3 reads CASSQDRAGGRGTGELFF. CDR3 in DNA: TGCGCCAGCAGCCAAGATAGGGCAGGGGGCCGGGGCACCGGGGAGCTGTTTTTT. The V and J genes are TRBV4-3 and TRBJ2-2; 8 nucleotides line up with TRBD1. CDR3 size: 18 residues. Germline CDR1 reads LGHNA; CDR2 reads YSLEER. Trimming at V came to 0 bases and at J to 4 bases, leaving 10 bases not matched to a gene.

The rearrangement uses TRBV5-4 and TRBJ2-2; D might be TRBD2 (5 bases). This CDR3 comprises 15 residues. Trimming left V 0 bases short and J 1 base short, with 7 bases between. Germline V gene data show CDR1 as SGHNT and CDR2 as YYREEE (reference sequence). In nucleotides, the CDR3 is TGTGCCAGCAGCTTGGAAGGGAGGAACACCGGGGAGCTGTTTTTT. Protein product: CASSLEGRNTGELFF.

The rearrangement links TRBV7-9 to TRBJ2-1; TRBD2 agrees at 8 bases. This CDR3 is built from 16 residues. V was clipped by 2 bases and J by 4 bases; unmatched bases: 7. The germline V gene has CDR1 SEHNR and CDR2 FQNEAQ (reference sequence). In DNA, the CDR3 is TGTGCCAGCAGCTTACAATCAACTAGCGGATACAATGAGCAGTTCTTC. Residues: CASSLQSTSGYNEQFF.

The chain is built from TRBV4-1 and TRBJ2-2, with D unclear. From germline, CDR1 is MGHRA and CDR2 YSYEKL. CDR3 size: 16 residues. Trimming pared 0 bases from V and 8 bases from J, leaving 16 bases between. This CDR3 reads CASSQESQILTGELFF. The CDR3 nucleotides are TGCGCCAGCAGCCAAGAGTCGCAGATACTAACGGGGGAGCTGTTTTTT.

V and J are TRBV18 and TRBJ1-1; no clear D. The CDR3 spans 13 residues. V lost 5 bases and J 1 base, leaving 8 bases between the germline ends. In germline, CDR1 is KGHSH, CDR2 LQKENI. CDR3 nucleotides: TGTGCCAGCTCAACGACGGGGAACACTGAAGCTTTCTTT. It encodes CASSTTGNTEAFF. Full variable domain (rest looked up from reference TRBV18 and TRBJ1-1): NAGVMQNPRHLVRRRGQEARLRCSPMKGHSHVYWYRQLPEEGLKFMVYLQKENIIDESGMPKERFSAEFPKEGPSILRIQQVVRGDSAAYFCASSTTGNTEAFFGQGTRLTVV.

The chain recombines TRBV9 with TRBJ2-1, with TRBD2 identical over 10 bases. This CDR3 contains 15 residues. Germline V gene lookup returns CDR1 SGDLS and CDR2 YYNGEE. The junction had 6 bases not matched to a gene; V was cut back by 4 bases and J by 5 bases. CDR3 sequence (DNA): TGTGCCAGCAGCCGACTAGCGGGTCTTAACAATGAGCAGTTCTTC. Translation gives CASSRLAGLNNEQFF.

The CDR3 spells CASSQNYRTINTGELFF. CDR3 sequence (DNA): TGTGCCAGCAGCCAAAACTACCGGACTATCAACACCGGGGAGCTGTTTTTT. The chain has TRBV14 and TRBJ2-2; maybe TRBD2 (6 bases). Germline values: CDR1 SGHDN, CDR2 FVKESK. The CDR3 consists of 17 residues. V lost 2 bases and J 2 bases, leaving 15 bases between the germline ends.

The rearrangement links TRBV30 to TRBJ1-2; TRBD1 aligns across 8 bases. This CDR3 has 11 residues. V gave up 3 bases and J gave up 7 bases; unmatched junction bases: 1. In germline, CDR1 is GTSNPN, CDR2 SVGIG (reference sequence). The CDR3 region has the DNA TGTGCCTGGAGCGACAGGGGTGGCTACACCTTC. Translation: CAWSDRGGYTF.

The CDR3 DNA sequence: TGTGCCAGCAGCTTAGTAGCGCGGGGCCCTACAGATACGCAGTATTTT. Its translation is CASSLVARGPTDTQYF. The V call is TRBV7-2, the J call TRBJ2-3, with D maybe TRBD2 (6 bases). Trimming took off 1 base at V and 3 bases at J, with 14 bases between the two ends. Germline values: CDR1 SGHTA, CDR2 FQGNSA. The CDR3 spans 16 residues.

The CDR3 nucleotides read TGTGCCAGCAGTGACCGGGACAGGGGTGTGAACACTGAAGCTTTCTTT. It codes for CASSDRDRGVNTEAFF. The chain joins TRBV27 to TRBJ1-1; TRBD1 matches 10 bases. The CDR3 extends over 16 amino acids. The V gene's germline CDR1 is MNHEY and CDR2 SMNVEV (reference sequence). V shed 5 bases and J 0 bases; nucleotides not matched to a gene: 6.

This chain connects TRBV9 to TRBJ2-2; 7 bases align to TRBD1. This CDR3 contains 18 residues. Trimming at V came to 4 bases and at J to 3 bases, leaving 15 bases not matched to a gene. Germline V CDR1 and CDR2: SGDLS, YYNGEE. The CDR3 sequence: CASSSPRPDRVYTGELFF. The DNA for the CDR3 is TGTGCCAGCAGCTCGCCGCGGCCCGACAGGGTTTACACCGGGGAGCTGTTTTTT.

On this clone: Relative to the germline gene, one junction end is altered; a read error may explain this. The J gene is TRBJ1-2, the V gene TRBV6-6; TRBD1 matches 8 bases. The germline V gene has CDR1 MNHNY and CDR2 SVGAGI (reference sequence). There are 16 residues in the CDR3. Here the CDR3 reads CASSHSDRGHYYGYTF. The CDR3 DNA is TGTGCCAGCAGTCACTCAGACAGGGGACACTACTATGGCTACACCTTC.

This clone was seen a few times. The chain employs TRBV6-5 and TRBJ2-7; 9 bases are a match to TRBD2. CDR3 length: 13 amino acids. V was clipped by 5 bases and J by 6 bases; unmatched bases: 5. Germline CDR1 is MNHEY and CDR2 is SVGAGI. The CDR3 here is CASSPSGVGEQYF. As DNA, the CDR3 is TGTGCCAGCAGTCCTAGCGGGGTCGGCGAGCAGTACTTC.